The clone carrying this T cell receptor beta chain came up a few times. Antigen unknown. Only in-frame clones appear in the TCRdb table, and some are missing; sequencing was by immunoSEQ multiplex PCR. The sample lists 31,000 or so clones; roughly nine tenths were seen once. The sample comes from a study of T cells in narcolepsy. Overall study context: Donors had narcolepsy type 1 or type 2, or were healthy controls. Study-wide results and limits: Healthy controls reportedly lacked the autoreactive clonotypes serially found in patients' blood.

The CDR3 sequence is 16 residues long. Trimming at V came to 6 bases and at J to 5 bases, leaving 11 bases not matched to a gene. Sequenced material: CD45RA- memory CD4+ T cells from PBMCs. The clonotype originates from a human donor with narcolepsy. The chain employs TRBV23-1 and TRBJ2-2; 8 nucleotides agree with TRBD1. TRBV23-1 carries the ORF label, with uncertain function. The CDR3 DNA is TGCGCCAGCAGAACCAGACAGGGGAATGAGACCGGGGAGCTGTTTTTT. This gives the protein CASRTRQGNETGELFF.